The sequence of this T cell receptor (beta chain) was determined in a study of blood T cell repertoires in COVID-19. Study summary: Samples of COVID-19 (acute and convalescent) were obtained from the United States, Italy and Spain. In each case, the material was cDNA or gDNA derived from T cells, B-cell-depleted T cells, or PBMCs.

Germline V gene lookup returns CDR1 SNHLY and CDR2 FYNNEI. Germline trimming cut 7 bases from V and 6 bases from J; bases unmatched to any gene: 9. The CDR3 sequence is 15 residues long. The authors' processing: Estimates of nucleated cell counts were drawn from the amplification of reference gene primers. Assay: immunoSEQ multiplex PCR; the TCRdb copy retains only in-frame clones and omits some. V, J and clone size are those of that table, while D and trimming were read from the DNA. Here the sample spans around 300,000 clones, more than 80% being singletons. This chain links TRBV2 with TRBJ1-5, with 10 positions matching TRBD1. This clonotype was obtained from a woman in her 30s with active or convalescent COVID-19. What was sequenced was peripheral blood. CDR3: CASTRARDRGQPQHF. CDR3 in DNA: TGTGCCAGCACCCGAGCCCGGGACAGGGGTCAGCCCCAGCATTTT.